These T cell receptor beta chains were read from a single sample in a study of Ad26.COV2.S vaccination and SARS-CoV-2 variants. Method: immunoSEQ multiplex PCR; TCRdb's copy keeps in-frame clones and lacks some. Among about 350,000 clones listed, 92% were seen once. The source was peripheral blood, collected after recovery from COVID-19. The receptors shown here come from a human donor who had recovered from COVID-19. CDR3s include the opening cysteine and the closing phenylalanine or tryptophan. The D gene is left open where the match is weak. Size is omitted from some rows. Given values are once, few, many or a class for expanded clones.

d_call,j_call,clone_size,v_call,cdr3_nt,cdr3_aa
TRBD2,TRBJ2-1,once,TRBV6-1,TGTGCCAGCAGTGACCACCAACTAGCGGGGGGGAGTGAGCAGTTCTTC,CASSDHQLAGGSEQFF
TRBD1,TRBJ2-1,.,TRBV27,TGTGCCAGCAGTTTTGGGGACAGGGGGCCGGCTGAGCAGTTCTTC,CASSFGDRGPAEQFF
.,TRBJ1-1,.,TRBV6-5,TGTGCCAGCAGAAGGAACACTGAAGCTTTCTTT,CASRRNTEAFF
.,TRBJ1-1,.,TRBV9,TGTGCCAGCAGTGGCGGGAGCCTGGGCACTGAAGCTTTCTTT,CASSGGSLGTEAFF
.,TRBJ1-2,.,TRBV7-9,TGTGCCAGCAGCTTAGGGACAGTCAACTATGGCTACACCTTC,CASSLGTVNYGYTF
.,TRBJ1-6,.,TRBV5-1,TGCGCCAGCAGCTTGTGGGGGGGGCAAGATAATTCACCCCTCCACTTT,CASSLWGGQDNSPLHF
.,TRBJ1-4,.,TRBV5-3,TGTACGTGTGTAGGAGTTGAAAAACTGTTTTTT,CTCVGVEKLFF
.,TRBJ2-5,.,TRBV6-5,TGTGCCAGCAGTTACCCCGGGGAGACCCAGTACTTC,CASSYPGETQYF
.,TRBJ1-1,.,TRBV4-1,TGCGCCAGCAGCGCTGGGCAGGGTCCCCTGAACACTGAAGCTTTCTTT,CASSAGQGPLNTEAFF
.,TRBJ2-2,.,TRBV2,TGTGCCAGCAGTGAGAGTGCAACCGGGGAGCTGTTTTTT,CASSESATGELFF
.,TRBJ1-5,.,TRBV2,TGTGCCAGCAGTGATTACATGGTGGGGGTAGGAAGCAATCAGCCCCAGCATTTT,CASSDYMVGVGSNQPQHF
.,TRBJ1-3,.,TRBV7-9,TGTGCCAGCAGCGTAGGGGCAAGCTCTGGAAACACCATATATTTT,CASSVGASSGNTIYF
.,TRBJ1-2,.,TRBV18,TGTGCCAGCTCACCACCCGACACCAACTATGGCTACACCTTC,CASSPPDTNYGYTF
.,TRBJ2-1,.,TRBV6-2/TRBV6-3,TGTGCCAGCAGTTACTACGACAATGAGCAGTTCTTC,CASSYYDNEQFF
TRBD1,TRBJ1-1,.,TRBV6-5,TGTGCCAGCAGTAGACAGGGGGAGAACACTGAAGCTTTCTTT,CASSRQGENTEAFF
.,TRBJ2-7,.,TRBV12-5,TGTGCTAGTGGTTTGACCTTCAAAAGCTCCTACGAGCAGTACTTC,CASGLTFKSSYEQYF
.,TRBJ1-5,.,TRBV3-1/TRBV3-2,TGTGCCAGCAGCCGAGACAGACAGTATAGCAATCAGCCCCAGCATTTT,CASSRDRQYSNQPQHF
TRBD1,TRBJ1-1,.,TRBV11-2,TGTGCCAGCGGGGGGGGACAGGGACATACTGAAGCTTTCTTT,CASGGGQGHTEAFF
TRBD1,TRBJ2-7,once,TRBV7-2,TGTGCCAGCAGCGCACACAGGGGCGCCGAGCAGTACTTC,CASSAHRGAEQYF
.,TRBJ2-7,.,TRBV27,TGTGCCAGCAGTTTAGTACGCGCCGGGTACGAGCAGTACTTC,CASSLVRAGYEQYF
.,TRBJ1-3,.,TRBV7-8,TGTGCCAGCAGCTTAGACGGAAACACCATATATTTT,CASSLDGNTIYF
.,TRBJ1-1,.,TRBV5-4,TGTGCCAGCAGCTTGGGCGGACAGTGGAACACTGAAGCTTTCTTT,CASSLGGQWNTEAFF
.,TRBJ1-1,.,TRBV5-1,TGCGCCAGCAGCTTGTTCGGTGAGAACACTGAAGCTTTCTTT,CASSLFGENTEAFF
TRBD1,TRBJ1-1,.,TRBV6-5,TGTGCCAGCAGACGCGGACAGGGTACTGAAGCTTTCTTT,CASRRGQGTEAFF
.,TRBJ2-7,.,TRBV9,TGTGCCAGCAGCGCCGCAGGGACCCCCTCCTACGAGCAGTACTTC,CASSAAGTPSYEQYF
.,TRBJ1-5,.,TRBV7-9,TGTGCCAGCTCGGTCAGCGACAATCAGCCCCAGCATTTT,CASSVSDNQPQHF
.,TRBJ2-3,.,TRBV9,TGTGCCAGCAGCGTAGCCCGAGGCCGAACAGATACGCAGTATTTT,CASSVARGRTDTQYF
.,TRBJ2-7,.,TRBV15,TGTGCCACCAGCAGAGATATGGGTACCGACGAGCAGTACTTC,CATSRDMGTDEQYF
.,TRBJ2-7,.,TRBV5-5,TGTGCCAGCCTTTGGACCCCGGAGGATGAGCAGTACTTC,CASLWTPEDEQYF
.,TRBJ1-4,.,TRBV18,TGTGCCAGCTCACGAGCAGAGAATGAAAAACTGTTTTTT,CASSRAENEKLFF
.,TRBJ2-5,.,TRBV20-1,TGCAGTGCTATTGAAACGGGGTCAGAGACCCAGTACTTC,CSAIETGSETQYF
.,TRBJ2-3,.,TRBV9,TGTGCCAGCAGCCAAACTGGGGACTCGCCGAGCACAGATACGCAGTATTTT,CASSQTGDSPSTDTQYF
.,TRBJ1-2,.,TRBV2,TGTGCCAGCAGTCCAATCCGGGACGCCCGTTTC,CASSPIRDARF
.,TRBJ1-3,.,TRBV10-3,TGTGCCATCAGTGAGACATCCGGGGGTGGAAACACCATATATTTT,CAISETSGGGNTIYF
.,TRBJ1-2,.,TRBV28,TGTGCCAGCAGCTGGGCGGGGACCTATGGCTACACCTTC,CASSWAGTYGYTF
TRBD1,TRBJ1-1,.,TRBV6-5,TGTGCCAGCAGTTCGGGACAGGCGGGGGACACTGAAGCTTTCTTT,CASSSGQAGDTEAFF
TRBD1,TRBJ1-2,once,TRBV20-1,TGCAGTGCTAGTATACTCGGACAGGGGGCGAGAGGCTACACCTTC,CSASILGQGARGYTF
.,TRBJ1-6,.,TRBV5-1,TGCGCCAGCAGTAGAGGGTGGAATTCACCCCTCCACTTT,CASSRGWNSPLHF
TRBD1,TRBJ2-7,.,TRBV10-3,TGTGCCACCAACGACAGGGAAGGGCCCATGCAGTACTTC,CATNDREGPMQYF
.,TRBJ1-3,few,TRBV4-1,TGCGCCAGCAGCCCTGGGACCGCCTCTGGAAACACCATATATTTT,CASSPGTASGNTIYF
.,TRBJ1-1,.,TRBV6-2/TRBV6-3,TGTGCCAGCAGTTACTCGGTCATGAACACTGAAGCTTTCTTT,CASSYSVMNTEAFF
.,TRBJ1-1,once,TRBV9,TGTGCCAGCAGCGTAGGCGGAAAGGGTACTGAAGCTTTCTTT,CASSVGGKGTEAFF